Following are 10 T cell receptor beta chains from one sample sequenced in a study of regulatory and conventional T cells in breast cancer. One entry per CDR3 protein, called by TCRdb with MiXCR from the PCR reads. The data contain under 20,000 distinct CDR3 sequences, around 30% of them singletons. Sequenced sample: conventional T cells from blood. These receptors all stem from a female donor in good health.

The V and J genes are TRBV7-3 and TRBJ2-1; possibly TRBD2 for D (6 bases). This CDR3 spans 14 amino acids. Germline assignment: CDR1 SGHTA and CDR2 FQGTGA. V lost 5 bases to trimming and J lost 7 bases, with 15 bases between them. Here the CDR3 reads CASSAGPTKNEQFF. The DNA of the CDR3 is TGTGCCAGCAGCGCGGGGCCGACCAAGAATGAGCAGTTCTTC.

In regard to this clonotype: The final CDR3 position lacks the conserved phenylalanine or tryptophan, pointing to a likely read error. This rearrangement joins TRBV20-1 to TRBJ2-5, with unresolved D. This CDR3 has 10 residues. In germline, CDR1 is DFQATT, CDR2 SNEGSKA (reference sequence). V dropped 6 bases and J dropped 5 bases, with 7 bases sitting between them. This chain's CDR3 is CSALVETQYL. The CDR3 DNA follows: TGCAGTGCGCTAGTGGAGACCCAGTACCTC.

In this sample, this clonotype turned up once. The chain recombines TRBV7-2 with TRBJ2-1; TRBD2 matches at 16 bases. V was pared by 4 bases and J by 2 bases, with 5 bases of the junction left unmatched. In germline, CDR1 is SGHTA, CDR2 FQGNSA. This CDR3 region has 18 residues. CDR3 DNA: TGTGCCAGCAGCTACGGGACTAGCGGGGGGGCAGCCTACAATGAGCAGTTCTTC. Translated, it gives CASSYGTSGGAAYNEQFF.

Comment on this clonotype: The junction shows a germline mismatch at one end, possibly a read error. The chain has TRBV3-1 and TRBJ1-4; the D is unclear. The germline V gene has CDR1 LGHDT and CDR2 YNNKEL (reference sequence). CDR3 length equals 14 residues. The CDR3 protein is CASSDPRSNEELFF. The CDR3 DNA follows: TGTGCCAGCAGCGACCCGCGGTCTAATGAAGAACTGTTTTTT.

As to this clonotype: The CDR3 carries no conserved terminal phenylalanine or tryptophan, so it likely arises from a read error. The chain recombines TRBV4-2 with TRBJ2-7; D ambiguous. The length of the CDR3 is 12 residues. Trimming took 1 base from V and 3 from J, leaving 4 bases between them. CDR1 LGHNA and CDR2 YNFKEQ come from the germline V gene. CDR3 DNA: TGTGCCAGCAGCCAAGGGAGCTACGAGCAGTACCTC. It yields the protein CASSQGSYEQYL.

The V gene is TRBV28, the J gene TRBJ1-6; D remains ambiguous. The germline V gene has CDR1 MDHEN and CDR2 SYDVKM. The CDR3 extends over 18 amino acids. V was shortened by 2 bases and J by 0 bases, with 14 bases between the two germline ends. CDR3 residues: CASSLELARPSYNSPLHF. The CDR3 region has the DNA TGTGCCAGCAGTTTAGAATTAGCCAGGCCCTCCTATAATTCACCCCTCCACTTT. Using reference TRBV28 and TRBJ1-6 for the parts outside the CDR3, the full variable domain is DVKVTQSSRYLVKRTGEKVFLECVQDMDHENMFWYRQDPGLGLRLIYFSYDVKMKEKGDIPEGYSVSREKKERFSLILESASTNQTSMYLCASSLELARPSYNSPLHFGNGTRLTVT.

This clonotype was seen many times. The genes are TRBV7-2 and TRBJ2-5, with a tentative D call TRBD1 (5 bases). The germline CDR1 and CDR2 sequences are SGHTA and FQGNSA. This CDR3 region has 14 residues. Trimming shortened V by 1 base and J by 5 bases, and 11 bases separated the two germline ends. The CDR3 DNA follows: TGTGCCAGCAGCTTAGTTGGGGCCGTGGAGACCCAGTACTTC. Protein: CASSLVGAVETQYF.

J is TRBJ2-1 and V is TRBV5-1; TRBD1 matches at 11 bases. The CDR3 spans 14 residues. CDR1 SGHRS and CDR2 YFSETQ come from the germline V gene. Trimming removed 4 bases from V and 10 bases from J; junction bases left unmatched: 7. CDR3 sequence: CASSIGQGAREQFF. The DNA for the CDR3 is TGCGCCAGCAGCATAGGACAGGGGGCTCGCGAGCAGTTCTTC.

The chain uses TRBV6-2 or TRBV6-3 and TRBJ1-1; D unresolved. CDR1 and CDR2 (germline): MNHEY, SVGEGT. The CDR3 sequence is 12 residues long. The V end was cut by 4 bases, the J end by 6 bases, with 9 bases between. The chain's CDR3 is CASSLPPAEAFF. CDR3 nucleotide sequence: TGTGCCAGCAGTTTACCCCCGGCTGAAGCTTTCTTT.

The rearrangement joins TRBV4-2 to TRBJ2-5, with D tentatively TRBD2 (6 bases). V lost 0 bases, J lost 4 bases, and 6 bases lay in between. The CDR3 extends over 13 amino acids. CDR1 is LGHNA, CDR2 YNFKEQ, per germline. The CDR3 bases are TGTGCCAGCAGCCAAGAGGGAGGAGAGACCCAGTACTTC. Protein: CASSQEGGETQYF.